One sample yielded the 25 T cell receptor beta chains listed below, sequenced in a study of cytomegalovirus exposure and HLA in healthy donors. The study ran its PCR with 60 Vbeta and 13 Jbeta primers. Assay used: immunoSEQ multiplex PCR; TCRdb lists only in-frame clones, some missing. The profile covers approximately 160,000 clones, with 70% to 80% appearing a single time and less than 2% taken by the ten largest. The sequencing sample was made of PBMCs. The receptors derive from a man between 35 and 55 years old in good health and CMV-seronegative.

There are a few counts of this clone. The rearrangement links TRBV6-5 to TRBJ1-1, with 7 bases identical to TRBD1. The CDR3 consists of 13 residues. From germline, CDR1 is MNHEY and CDR2 SVGAGI. J lost 6 bases, V lost 7 bases, and 8 bases had no gene match. DNA of the CDR3: TGTGCCAGCAATTCACAGGGGTACTCTGAAGCTTTCTTT. Translating it yields CASNSQGYSEAFF.

Remarks on this clone: The sample has other DNA sequences that encode this CDR3 too. The chain uses TRBV27 and TRBJ1-2; D is possibly TRBD1 (5 bases). Germline V gene sequence: CDR1 MNHEY, CDR2 SMNVEV (reference sequence). This CDR3 has 15 amino acids. The V end lost 2 bases, the J end lost 0 bases, and 10 bases lay between the germline ends. The CDR3 DNA follows: TGTGCCAGCAGTTTAACAGGTTTAGCTAACTATGGCTACACCTTC. Its protein is CASSLTGLANYGYTF.

The chain is built from TRBV7-9 and TRBJ2-1, with D maybe TRBD2 (6 bases). Trimming removed 5 bases at V and 0 bases at J, with 17 bases between. CDR3 length: 17 residues. The germline gives CDR1 SEHNR, CDR2 FQNEAQ (reference sequence). The CDR3 DNA sequence: TGTGCCAGCAGCCGCCGGGGGATGGGGAGCTCCTACAATGAGCAGTTCTTC. Amino acids: CASSRRGMGSSYNEQFF. The entire variable domain, with the rest obtained from reference TRBV7-9 and TRBJ2-1, is as follows: DTGVSQNPRHKITKRGQNVTFRCDPISEHNRLYWYRQTLGQGPEFLTYFQNEAQLEKSRLLSDRFSAERPKGSFSTLEIQRTEQGDSAMYLCASSRRGMGSSYNEQFFGPGTRLTVL.

This rearrangement joins TRBV10-3 to TRBJ2-3; tentative D call: TRBD2 (5 bases). Trimming removed 0 bases from V and 4 bases from J, with 14 bases in between. The CDR3 spans 16 residues. In germline, CDR1 is ENHRY, CDR2 SYGVKD. The DNA of the CDR3 is TGTGCCATCAGTGAGTCGTCCGGGAAGAGGTCAGATACGCAGTATTTT. Translation gives CAISESSGKRSDTQYF.

This chain connects TRBV18 to TRBJ2-2; D is possibly TRBD1 (6 bases). The germline V and J ends were trimmed by 8 bases and 2 bases, with 12 bases remaining between them. In germline, CDR1 is KGHSH, CDR2 LQKENI. The CDR3 has 14 residues. The CDR3 DNA sequence: TGTGCCAGCGCCCAGGGGATAAACACCGGGGAGCTGTTTTTT. Its protein product is CASAQGINTGELFF.

The chain uses TRBV28 and TRBJ2-7; perhaps TRBD1 as D (5 bases). Germline values: CDR1 MDHEN, CDR2 SYDVKM. V gave up 3 bases and J gave up 3 bases, with 12 bases separating them. The CDR3 totals 14 residues. The CDR3 protein is CASSFQGEVYEQYF. DNA of the CDR3: TGTGCCAGCAGTTTCCAGGGTGAAGTCTACGAGCAGTACTTC.

CDR3 nucleotide sequence: TGTGCCAGCAGCGGGCGGGAGGGGACCGGGGAGCTGTTTTTT. Translating gives CASSGREGTGELFF. The gene calls are TRBV9 and TRBJ2-2; 9 nucleotides line up with TRBD2. CDR1 and CDR2 (germline): SGDLS, YYNGEE. Trimming took 3 bases from V and 5 from J; bases not matched to a gene: 2. The CDR3 has 14 residues. The full variable domain, completed using reference TRBV9 and TRBJ2-2, is DSGVTQTPKHLITATGQRVTLRCSPRSGDLSVYWYQQSLDQGLQFLIQYYNGEERAKGNILERFSAQQFPDLHSELNLSSLELGDSALYFCASSGREGTGELFFGEGSRLTVL.

This clone was recorded only once. The chain joins TRBV19 to TRBJ2-3; D gene uncertain. The V and J ends lost 1 base and 4 bases respectively, with 12 bases between them. Looked up from germline, CDR1 is LNHDA and CDR2 is SQIVND (reference sequence). The CDR3 has 15 residues. CDR3 region: CASSIAPLEPDTQYF. CDR3 coding DNA: TGTGCCAGTAGTATAGCCCCGCTAGAACCAGATACGCAGTATTTT.

The V gene is TRBV5-1, the J gene TRBJ2-7; maybe TRBD1 (6 bases). Trimming removed 0 bases at V and 6 bases at J, with 19 bases between. The CDR3 contains 16 residues. Germline V gene sequence: CDR1 SGHRS, CDR2 YFSETQ. The CDR3 DNA reads as TGCGCCAGCAGCTTGGCCGTGGACAGCTCATTCGGCGAGCAGTACTTC. Translation gives CASSLAVDSSFGEQYF.

The CDR3 here is CASSLELNSNQPQHF. CDR3 sequence (DNA): TGTGCCAGCAGCTTGGAACTGAATAGCAATCAGCCCCAGCATTTT. This sequence joins TRBV5-8 and TRBJ1-5; D is ambiguous. Germline CDR1 reads SGHTS; CDR2 reads YDEGEE. Trimming removed 0 bases from V and 0 bases from J, with 7 bases in between. This CDR3 has 15 amino acids.

This clone was observed a few times. V gene TRBV30 combines with J gene TRBJ1-1, with D perhaps TRBD1 (6 bases). Germline loops: CDR1 GTSNPN, CDR2 SVGIG (reference sequence). V shed 3 bases and J shed 3 bases, with 8 bases lying between them. The CDR3 runs 12 residues. The CDR3, as DNA: TGTGCCTGGAGCCCAGGGGACACTGAAGCTTTCTTT. Amino acid sequence: CAWSPGDTEAFF.

The chain recombines TRBV28 with TRBJ2-5, with 7 bases identical to TRBD2. Germline assignment: CDR1 MDHEN and CDR2 SYDVKM. CDR3 length: 14 amino acids. The V gene end was trimmed by 9 bases and the J gene end by 3 bases; junction bases not matched to a gene: 10. CDR3 residues: CASRSGGREETQYF. The CDR3 nucleotides are TGTGCCAGTAGAAGTGGGGGGAGGGAAGAGACCCAGTACTTC.

The J gene is TRBJ2-4, the V gene TRBV27, with D tentatively TRBD1 (6 bases). The CDR3 extends over 19 amino acids. V lost 6 bases and J 1 base, leaving 25 bases between the germline ends. Germline CDR1 and CDR2: MNHEY and SMNVEV (reference sequence). For the CDR3, the DNA is TGTGCCAGCAGGACCGATCGGGGAACACAGGGCGGCGCCAAAAACATTCAGTACTTC. This gives the protein CASRTDRGTQGGAKNIQYF.

To note about this clone: Sequence at one end of the junction differs from germline and may be a read error. The gene calls are TRBV19 and TRBJ2-4, with D tentatively TRBD1 (5 bases). The CDR3 sequence is 12 residues long. In germline, CDR1 is LNHDA, CDR2 SQIVND (reference sequence). The CDR3 bases are TGTGCCAGTAGGAGTCAGGGAAACAGTCAGTACTTC. It yields the protein CASRSQGNSQYF.

V and J are TRBV7-3 and TRBJ2-1, with 14 bases that match TRBD2. The junction had 3 bases not matched to a gene; V was cut back by 4 bases and J by 7 bases. Germline V gene sequence: CDR1 SGHTA, CDR2 FQGTGA. This CDR3 is built from 15 residues. In DNA form, the CDR3 reads TGTGCCAGCAGCTGGGGACTAGCGGGAGTTAATGAGCAGTTCTTC. It encodes CASSWGLAGVNEQFF.

V usage is TRBV19 and J usage is TRBJ1-2; 7 bases fit TRBD1. Germline V gives CDR1 LNHDA, CDR2 SQIVND (reference sequence). The ends lost 4 bases at V and 2 bases at J; junction bases unmatched: 10. This CDR3 has 16 residues. The CDR3 bases are TGTGCCAGTAGTAGGGCAGGGGGTTTTTCGAACTATGGCTACACCTTC. Protein product: CASSRAGGFSNYGYTF.

The chain's CDR3 is CASSLGRGYTGELFF. CDR3 in DNA: TGTGCCAGCAGCTTAGGGCGGGGGTACACCGGGGAGCTGTTTTTT. The chain joins TRBV11-2 to TRBJ2-2; TRBD2 matches at 7 bases. The CDR3 has 15 amino acids. Per the germline V gene, CDR1 is SGHAT and CDR2 is FQNNGV. V was clipped by 1 base and J by 3 bases; unmatched bases: 2. The full variable domain, in which reference TRBV11-2 and TRBJ2-2 provide the parts outside the CDR3, is EAGVAQSPRYKIIEKRQSVAFWCNPISGHATLYWYQQILGQGPKLLIQFQNNGVVDDSQLPKDRFSAERLKGVDSTLKIQPAKLEDSAVYLCASSLGRGYTGELFFGEGSRLTVL.

The chain joins TRBV4-2 to TRBJ2-3, with 8 bases fitting TRBD1. V was clipped by 5 bases and J by 5 bases; unmatched bases: 9. Germline lookup yields CDR1 LGHNA and CDR2 YNFKEQ. This CDR3 contains 15 residues. CDR3 protein: CASSYPDREQDTQYF. The CDR3 nucleotides are TGTGCCAGCAGCTATCCGGACAGGGAACAAGATACGCAGTATTTT.

The chain recombines TRBV6-6 with TRBJ1-2, with a weak D call TRBD1 (5 bases). Germline V CDR1 and CDR2: MNHNY, SVGAGI (reference sequence). V lost 8 bases, J lost 3 bases, and 16 bases lay in between. This CDR3 region has 14 residues. CDR3 in amino acids: CASALTREDYGYTF. The CDR3 DNA reads TGTGCCAGCGCACTCACCAGGGAGGACTATGGCTACACCTTC.

This chain connects TRBV15 to TRBJ2-7; 9 positions agree with TRBD1. Trimming took 4 bases from V and 4 from J; bases not matched to a gene: 5. Germline V gene lookup returns CDR1 LNHNV and CDR2 YYDKDF (reference sequence). This CDR3 comprises 14 residues. CDR3 loop: CATSIDRGVYEQYF. CDR3 sequence (DNA): TGTGCCACCAGCATTGACAGGGGGGTTTACGAGCAGTACTTC.

The V call is TRBV27, the J call TRBJ2-5, with D maybe TRBD2 (6 bases). Trimming left V 0 bases short and J 5 bases short, with 19 bases between. CDR1 and CDR2 from the germline V gene are MNHEY and SMNVEV (reference sequence). There are 17 residues in the CDR3. This CDR3 is CASSLSPGVGIGETQYF. The CDR3 DNA follows: TGTGCCAGCAGTTTATCGCCGGGAGTTGGAATCGGGGAGACCCAGTACTTC.

The chain has TRBV29-1 and TRBJ1-2; perhaps TRBD1 as D (6 bases). CDR1 is SQVTM, CDR2 ANQGSEA, per germline. This CDR3 has 12 residues. Trimming removed 7 bases from V and 7 bases from J, with 16 bases in between. CDR3 coding DNA: TGCAGCGCAACAGGGTCGGGGAGTGGCTACACCTTC. Translating gives CSATGSGSGYTF.

The chain links TRBV30 to TRBJ1-1; D perhaps matches TRBD1 (5 bases). The CDR3 covers 15 residues. Trimming cost V 0 bases and J 1 base, with 12 bases left between them. Germline V gene sequence: CDR1 GTSNPN, CDR2 SVGIG (reference sequence). The CDR3 is CAWSVLYDRNTEAFF. In DNA, the CDR3 is TGTGCCTGGAGTGTACTATATGACAGGAACACTGAAGCTTTCTTT.

J is TRBJ2-2 and V is TRBV18, with D possibly TRBD1 on 6 matching bases. In germline, CDR1 is KGHSH, CDR2 LQKENI. This CDR3 comprises 13 residues. Trimming removed 5 bases from V and 8 bases from J, with 12 bases in between. The CDR3 here is CASSSGVSGELFF. In nucleotides, the CDR3 is TGTGCCAGCTCATCAGGGGTTTCAGGGGAGCTGTTTTTT.

J is TRBJ2-7 and V is TRBV28; D possibly corresponds to TRBD2 (6 bases). CDR1 and CDR2 (germline): MDHEN, SYDVKM. The V end was cut by 6 bases, the J end by 2 bases, with 17 bases between. The CDR3 consists of 15 residues. The CDR3 DNA follows: TGTGCCAGCAGCGGGGGACCGAATATCCCCTACGAGCAGTACTTC. Its protein is CASSGGPNIPYEQYF. Full variable domain (missing parts from reference TRBV28 and TRBJ2-7): DVKVTQSSRYLVKRTGEKVFLECVQDMDHENMFWYRQDPGLGLRLIYFSYDVKMKEKGDIPEGYSVSREKKERFSLILESASTNQTSMYLCASSGGPNIPYEQYFGPGTRLTVT.